A single sample gave rise to the 24 T cell receptor beta chains below, sequenced in a study of spatial heterogeneity in lung cancer. The sample's time point: blood at routine non-recurrence follow-up after resection. Whole RNA was taken from tumor, nontumor lung or frozen PBMC; it was then sequenced unsorted. TCRdb re-called the 5' RACE reads with MiXCR, one entry per CDR3 protein. The table records around 47,000 distinct CDR3 sequences, roughly 7.4% of them present only once. Sample: PBMCs, taken at follow-up. These receptor sequences come from a female donor with early-stage non-small cell lung cancer.

The rearrangement uses TRBV7-2 and TRBJ2-6; no clear D. From germline, CDR1 is SGHTA and CDR2 FQGNSA. This CDR3 contains 17 residues. Trimming removed 4 bases from V and 1 base from J, with 14 bases in between. The CDR3 DNA reads as TGTGCCAGCAGCTCGCTCAGGCTACAGTCTGGGGCCAACGTCCTGACTTTC. This translates into CASSSLRLQSGANVLTF.

This chain uses TRBV2 with TRBJ2-7; 10 nucleotides align to TRBD2. V trimming: 7 bases; J trimming: 2 bases; junction bases outside the gene matches: 5. The CDR3 has 14 amino acids. Looked up from germline, CDR1 is SNHLY and CDR2 is FYNNEI. The CDR3: CASNLAGGPYEQYF. CDR3 nucleotide sequence: TGTGCCAGCAATTTAGCGGGGGGACCCTACGAGCAGTACTTC.

In this sample, this clonotype turned up a few times. The chain uses TRBV7-2 and TRBJ1-6; 8 bases fit TRBD1. V lost 2 bases and J lost 7; bases outside the gene matches: 7. This CDR3 is built from 16 residues. Germline V gene data show CDR1 as SGHTA and CDR2 as FQGNSA. The chain's CDR3 is CASSLLGGQGNSPLHF. Written as DNA, the CDR3 is TGTGCCAGCAGCTTACTGGGTGGACAGGGAAATTCACCCCTCCACTTT.

This chain connects TRBV20-1 to TRBJ2-2; 9 bases align to TRBD2. The junction had 4 bases not matched to a gene; V was cut back by 1 base and J by 4 bases. The germline CDR1 and CDR2 sequences are DFQATT and SNEGSKA (reference sequence). The CDR3 is made up of 15 amino acids. The CDR3 protein is CSARASGKGTGELFF. CDR3 nucleotides: TGCAGTGCTAGAGCTAGCGGGAAAGGCACCGGGGAGCTGTTTTTT.

This clonotype turned up a few times. The chain couples TRBV4-1 to TRBJ1-5; D is undetermined. The CDR3 extends over 15 amino acids. The V gene lost 0 bases and the J gene lost 2 bases, with 8 bases spanning the gap. Germline V gives CDR1 MGHRA, CDR2 YSYEKL. DNA for the CDR3: TGCGCCAGCAGCCAAGATGCCAGAGGCAATCAGCCCCAGCATTTT. Protein product: CASSQDARGNQPQHF.

V usage is TRBV15 and J usage is TRBJ1-3; possibly TRBD1 for D (5 bases). Per the germline V gene, CDR1 is LNHNV and CDR2 is YYDKDF (reference sequence). V gave up 0 bases and J gave up 4 bases, with 13 bases separating them. This CDR3 is built from 16 residues. The CDR3 region is CATSRDHRDLGNTIYF. CDR3 DNA: TGTGCCACCAGCAGAGATCATCGGGACTTGGGAAACACCATATATTTT.

The table lists this clonotype with many counts. It is unclear where the CDR3 begins or ends on the DNA, so no DNA is shown, and the CDR3 is as TCRdb lists it. The V gene is TRBV19, the J gene TRBJ2-1; the table calls TRBD2, which could not be checked here. CDR1 is LNHDA and CDR2 is SQIVND in the germline V gene (reference sequence). Counting both end residues, the CDR3 totals 15 amino acids. The CDR3 loop is CASTEGGPLWHEQFF.

The sample holds a few counts of this clonotype. The chain has TRBV3-1 and TRBJ1-1; tentatively, D is TRBD1 (5 bases). V lost 1 base, J lost 8 bases, and 8 bases lay in between. This CDR3 region has 12 residues. CDR1 is LGHDT and CDR2 is YNNKEL in the germline V gene (reference sequence). The CDR3 DNA sequence: TGTGCCAGCAGCCAAGGGCGGGGGGAAGCTTTCTTT. It translates to CASSQGRGEAFF.

In its sample, this clonotype was seen many times. The chain is built from TRBV14 and TRBJ2-3; D is unclear. Trimming shortened V by 3 bases and J by 1 base, and 14 bases separated the two germline ends. The CDR3 covers 16 residues. Germline V gene data show CDR1 as SGHDN and CDR2 as FVKESK. CDR3 region: CASSQQWARGTDTQYF. CDR3 DNA: TGTGCCAGCAGCCAGCAGTGGGCGCGCGGCACAGATACGCAGTATTTT.

This clonotype has a count of ten or more. The chain links TRBV28 to TRBJ1-5, with D maybe TRBD1 (5 bases). CDR1 MDHEN and CDR2 SYDVKM come from the germline V gene. The CDR3 totals 15 residues. Deletions cut 3 bases from V and 11 bases from J, with 20 bases between. The CDR3, as DNA: TGTGCCAGCAGTTTGGAAGGGGCCTCCCTCGTTACCCAGCATTTT. It encodes CASSLEGASLVTQHF.

This clonotype was detected ten times or more. The V and J genes are TRBV29-1 and TRBJ1-2; D is undetermined. This CDR3 comprises 11 residues. The germline V gene encodes CDR1 SQVTM and CDR2 ANQGSEA. Trimming cost V 0 bases and J 5 bases, with 4 bases left between them. For the CDR3, the DNA is TGCAGCGTTGAAGACCCTTATGGCTACACCTTC. Amino acid sequence: CSVEDPYGYTF. The whole variable domain, filled in from reference TRBV29-1 and TRBJ1-2, reads SAVISQKPSRDICQRGTSLTIQCQVDSQVTMMFWYRQQPGQSLTLIATANQGSEATYESGFVIDKFPISRPNLTFSTLTVSNMSPEDSSIYLCSVEDPYGYTFGSGTRLTVV.

The chain has TRBV4-1 and TRBJ1-3; 7 bases agree with TRBD1. Trimming removed 2 bases from V and 8 bases from J; junction bases left unmatched: 6. Germline V gene sequence: CDR1 MGHRA, CDR2 YSYEKL. This CDR3 is 14 amino acids long. The CDR3 here is CASSQQTGWDTIYF. In nucleotides, the CDR3 is TGCGCCAGCAGCCAACAGACAGGGTGGGACACCATATATTTT.

This clonotype was recorded a few times. The chain has TRBV6-2 or TRBV6-3 and TRBJ1-5; 9 nucleotides line up with TRBD1. There are 15 residues in the CDR3. Germline V gene lookup returns CDR1 MNHEY and CDR2 SVGEGT. Trimming at V came to 2 bases and at J to 7 bases, leaving 6 bases not matched to a gene. Here the CDR3 DNA reads TGTGCCAGCAGTTACCGAAGGACAGGGGAACAGCCCCAGCATTTT. Translated: CASSYRRTGEQPQHF.

The CDR3 reads CASSFGGFYEQYF. The CDR3 bases are TGTGCCAGCAGTTTTGGCGGATTCTACGAGCAGTACTTC. The rearrangement links TRBV27 to TRBJ2-7; no clear D gene. This CDR3 spans 13 amino acids. The germline gives CDR1 MNHEY, CDR2 SMNVEV (reference sequence). Trimming pared 3 bases from V and 3 bases from J, leaving 9 bases between.

This clonotype was seen more than once but under ten times. The rearrangement links TRBV12-3 or TRBV12-4 to TRBJ1-1; D not certain. V lost 4 bases and J lost 0, with 12 bases in between. The CDR3 loop spans 15 amino acids. CDR3 region: CASSSPQGLNTEAFF. The CDR3 DNA is TGTGCCAGCAGTTCTCCCCAAGGATTGAACACTGAAGCTTTCTTT.

This clonotype has only a few counts. The chain recombines TRBV5-1 with TRBJ1-2, with 9 positions matching TRBD1. Losses at the gene ends were 4 bases for V and 6 bases for J; bases not matched to a gene: 10. This CDR3 has 15 residues. CDR1 SGHRS and CDR2 YFSETQ come from the germline V gene. The DNA of the CDR3 is TGCGCCAGCAGCCCACGGGACAGGGACATGGATGGCTACACCTTC. It encodes CASSPRDRDMDGYTF.

V usage is TRBV28 and J usage is TRBJ2-1; 13 bases line up with TRBD2. Germline V gene lookup returns CDR1 MDHEN and CDR2 SYDVKM. J gave up 5 bases and V 5 bases, and 3 bases lay outside the gene matches. The CDR3 runs 15 residues. The CDR3 reads CASSRLAGGHNEQFF. The CDR3 DNA reads as TGTGCCAGCAGTCGACTAGCGGGGGGTCACAATGAGCAGTTCTTC. Looking up the rest from reference TRBV28 and TRBJ2-1 gives the full variable domain: DVKVTQSSRYLVKRTGEKVFLECVQDMDHENMFWYRQDPGLGLRLIYFSYDVKMKEKGDIPEGYSVSREKKERFSLILESASTNQTSMYLCASSRLAGGHNEQFFGPGTRLTVL.

This clonotype appeared a few times. The gene calls are TRBV7-2 and TRBJ2-3; D is unclear. This CDR3 comprises 13 residues. V lost 3 bases and J lost 0, with 4 bases in between. CDR1 and CDR2 (germline): SGHTA, FQGNSA. CDR3 DNA sequence: TGTGCCAGCAGCTTCCCTAGCACAGATACGCAGTATTTT. Its translation is CASSFPSTDTQYF.

V gene TRBV12-3 or TRBV12-4 combines with J gene TRBJ1-2; D remains unclear. This CDR3 region has 14 residues. The V end was cut by 1 base, the J end by 0 bases, with 6 bases between. The DNA of the CDR3 is TGTGCCAGCAGTTTAGGGCCGACTAACTATGGCTACACCTTC. This translates into CASSLGPTNYGYTF.

The chain has TRBV2 and TRBJ2-3, with unresolved D. The CDR3 spans 11 residues. V lost 7 bases, J lost 5 bases, and 7 bases lay in between. Germline V gives CDR1 SNHLY, CDR2 FYNNEI. CDR3 in amino acids: CASTRQDTQYF. Here the CDR3 DNA reads TGTGCCAGCACCCGACAAGATACGCAGTATTTT.

This clonotype was detected many times. J is TRBJ2-5 and V is TRBV7-3; D tentatively reads TRBD1 or TRBD2 (5 bases each). Germline CDR1 and CDR2: SGHTA and FQGTGA. The CDR3 has 13 residues. V lost 5 bases to trimming and J lost 4 bases, with 11 bases between them. The CDR3 loop reads CASSPGTGETQYF. CDR3 coding DNA: TGTGCCAGCAGCCCTGGGACGGGAGAGACCCAGTACTTC.

This clonotype was found a few times. J is TRBJ1-1 and V is TRBV16; TRBD1 agrees at 7 bases. Germline lookup yields CDR1 KGHSY and CDR2 FQNENV. CDR3 length: 14 residues. Trimming cost V 4 bases and J 5 bases; bases outside gene matches: 7. The CDR3 sequence: CASSRHRGRTEAFF. CDR3 sequence (DNA): TGTGCCAGCAGCCGCCACAGGGGACGGACTGAAGCTTTCTTT.

The sample holds many counts of this clonotype. The genes are TRBV5-1 and TRBJ2-1; TRBD1 is a possible D gene (5 bases). Deletions cut 0 bases from V and 3 bases from J, with 10 bases between. The CDR3 sequence is 15 residues long. Germline assignment: CDR1 SGHRS and CDR2 YFSETQ. Written as DNA, the CDR3 is TGCGCCAGCAGCTTGGAAGGGGTCGGCTACAATGAGCAGTTCTTC. Its translation: CASSLEGVGYNEQFF.

The chain joins TRBV20-1 to TRBJ1-2, with D maybe TRBD1 (6 bases). The CDR3 has 13 amino acids. The V gene's germline CDR1 is DFQATT and CDR2 SNEGSKA (reference sequence). Trimming removed 3 bases at V and 5 bases at J, with 13 bases between. The CDR3 spells CSASGGAGYGYTF. The CDR3 region has the DNA TGCAGTGCTAGCGGGGGGGCTGGTTATGGCTACACCTTC.